One and the same sample provided the 22 T cell receptor beta chains below, sequenced in a study of cytomegalovirus exposure and HLA in healthy donors. Amplification used 60 Vbeta primers and 13 Jbeta primers. Measured with immunoSEQ multiplex PCR; TCRdb has only the in-frame clones, and not every one. The repertoire holds 200,000 to 250,000 clones, roughly 82% seen once, with 4.5% to 6% in the top ten. Sequencing used PBMCs. The receptors were gathered from a woman between 40 and 50 years old in good health and CMV-seropositive.

A remark on this clone: One end of the junction is discordant with germline, which a read error may explain. The chain employs TRBV2 and TRBJ2-7, with 10 bases aligning to TRBD2. Germline V lookup: CDR1 SNHLY, CDR2 FYNNEI. This CDR3 region has 14 residues. Here the CDR3 reads CASREAGGPVEQYF. For the CDR3, the DNA is TGTGCCAGCAGGGAAGCGGGAGGGCCGGTCGAGCAGTACTTC.

The chain is built from TRBV28 and TRBJ1-5; weak D call: TRBD1 (6 bases). The germline V gene encodes CDR1 MDHEN and CDR2 SYDVKM. This CDR3 is 15 amino acids long. V lost 5 bases to trimming and J lost 7 bases, with 18 bases between them. The CDR3 region has the DNA TGTGCCAGCAGTCCCCCCACGGACAGCGACCAGCCCCAGCATTTT. It specifies CASSPPTDSDQPQHF.

The rearrangement joins TRBV5-1 to TRBJ1-2; D not resolved. The V end lost 0 bases, the J end lost 4 bases, and 7 bases lay between the germline ends. Germline-derived CDR1 and CDR2 are SGHRS and YFSETQ. The CDR3 runs to 13 residues. The CDR3 DNA follows: TGCGCCAGCAGCTTGGACGGGGTCTATGGCTACACCTTC. Encoded protein: CASSLDGVYGYTF.

Only one count was recorded for this clone. The chain links TRBV10-1 to TRBJ2-7; TRBD2 matches at 14 bases. J gave up 6 bases and V 7 bases, and 20 bases lay outside the gene matches. From germline, CDR1 is WNHNN and CDR2 SYGVQD (reference sequence). The CDR3 sequence is 19 residues long. The CDR3 spells CASTAGTSGSTGGVGEQYF. CDR3 coding DNA: TGCGCCAGCACTGCCGGGACTAGCGGGAGCACAGGTGGTGTGGGCGAGCAGTACTTC.

The J gene is TRBJ1-1, the V gene TRBV10-3; possible D gene TRBD1, 5 bases. CDR1 is ENHRY, CDR2 SYGVKD, per germline. The CDR3 totals 15 residues. Trimming took 0 bases from V and 4 from J, leaving 12 bases between them. The CDR3 nucleotides are TGTGCCATCAGTGAGTCGACTATCGGGGGCACTGAAGCTTTCTTT. Its translation is CAISESTIGGTEAFF.

The chain uses TRBV5-4 and TRBJ2-7; 14 nucleotides match TRBD2. CDR1 and CDR2 from the germline V gene are SGHNT and YYREEE (reference sequence). The CDR3 is 16 amino acids. Trimming took 4 bases from V and 6 from J; bases not matched to a gene: 9. The CDR3 sequence is CASSAPGLAGVSEQYF. CDR3 bases: TGTGCCAGCAGCGCGCCGGGACTAGCGGGAGTCTCCGAGCAGTACTTC.

The V gene is TRBV7-8, the J gene TRBJ2-7, with 9 bases identical to TRBD1. The germline V gene has CDR1 SGHVS and CDR2 FQNEAQ. V lost 8 bases and J lost 3; bases outside the gene matches: 5. This CDR3 is 13 amino acids long. CDR3: CASSRTGDYEQYF. Here the CDR3 DNA reads TGTGCCAGCTCACGGACAGGGGACTACGAGCAGTACTTC.

This chain uses TRBV2 with TRBJ2-1, with 8 bases aligning to TRBD1. J was trimmed by 7 bases and V by 7 bases; bases with no gene match: 6. The CDR3 totals 13 residues. Looked up from germline, CDR1 is SNHLY and CDR2 is FYNNEI. CDR3 protein: CASNGQGMNEQFF. In nucleotides, the CDR3 is TGTGCCAGCAATGGACAGGGTATGAATGAGCAGTTCTTC.

The chain combines TRBV4-1 with TRBJ2-5, with TRBD1 as a possible D gene (6 bases). The V gene lost 1 base and the J gene lost 4 bases, with 13 bases spanning the gap. Germline assignment: CDR1 MGHRA and CDR2 YSYEKL. The CDR3 consists of 15 residues. The CDR3: CASSQGTAAGETQYF. The CDR3 region has the DNA TGCGCCAGCAGCCAAGGGACAGCGGCGGGAGAGACCCAGTACTTC.

The chain recombines TRBV10-3 with TRBJ2-1; D is perhaps TRBD2 (5 bases). Trimming cost V 2 bases and J 3 bases, with 11 bases left between them. The CDR3 loop spans 15 amino acids. CDR1 and CDR2 (germline): ENHRY, SYGVKD. DNA of the CDR3: TGTGCCATCAGTGAGAGGCTAGCACGCTACAATGAGCAGTTCTTC. Its protein product is CAISERLARYNEQFF.

The rearrangement links TRBV30 to TRBJ2-1; 10 bases line up with TRBD2. Per the germline V gene, CDR1 is GTSNPN and CDR2 is SVGIG (reference sequence). CDR3 length: 15 amino acids. V lost 8 bases and J lost 4; bases outside the gene matches: 11. CDR3: CAGSHLAGAYNEQFF. The CDR3, as DNA: TGTGCCGGCAGCCACCTAGCGGGGGCTTACAATGAGCAGTTCTTC. Full variable domain (outside the CDR3, taken from reference TRBV30 and TRBJ2-1): SQTIHQWPATLVQPVGSPLSLECTVEGTSNPNLYWYRQAAGRGLQLLFYSVGIGQISSEVPQNLSASRPQDRQFILSSKKLLLSDSGFYLCAGSHLAGAYNEQFFGPGTRLTVL.

This sequence joins TRBV28 and TRBJ1-5; D is undetermined. The germline V and J ends were trimmed by 10 bases and 7 bases, with 20 bases remaining between them. Germline lookup yields CDR1 MDHEN and CDR2 SYDVKM. The CDR3 loop spans 14 amino acids. The CDR3 protein is CATREMGSGQPQHF. CDR3 sequence (DNA): TGTGCCACCAGAGAAATGGGGAGCGGCCAGCCCCAGCATTTT. The full variable domain, in which reference TRBV28 and TRBJ1-5 provide the parts outside the CDR3, is DVKVTQSSRYLVKRTGEKVFLECVQDMDHENMFWYRQDPGLGLRLIYFSYDVKMKEKGDIPEGYSVSREKKERFSLILESASTNQTSMYLCATREMGSGQPQHFGDGTRLSIL.

This chain joins TRBV5-1 and TRBJ2-3, with 8 bases lining up with TRBD2. CDR3 length equals 17 residues. Germline-derived CDR1 and CDR2 are SGHRS and YFSETQ. V gave up 2 bases and J gave up 3 bases; unmatched junction bases: 11. The CDR3 is CASSFSPAGDGTDTQYF. The CDR3 coding sequence is TGCGCCAGCAGCTTTAGTCCAGCGGGAGATGGGACAGATACGCAGTATTTT.

This clone has just a few counts. V is TRBV9 and J is TRBJ1-2; TRBD1 matches 7 bases. Trimming removed 0 bases from V and 7 bases from J; junction bases left unmatched: 9. There are 15 residues in the CDR3. In germline, CDR1 is SGDLS, CDR2 YYNGEE. CDR3 protein: CASSVAGQEFGGYTF. CDR3 coding DNA: TGTGCCAGCAGCGTAGCTGGACAGGAGTTTGGTGGCTACACCTTC.

This sequence joins TRBV7-2 and TRBJ1-6, with 11 bases fitting TRBD1. V shed 5 bases, J shed 10 bases, and the junction held 1 base outside the gene matches. CDR3 length equals 13 residues. Germline V lookup: CDR1 SGHTA, CDR2 FQGNSA. The CDR3 loop is CASSRTGGSPLHF. Here the CDR3 DNA reads TGTGCCAGCAGCAGGACAGGGGGCTCACCCCTCCACTTT.

The table lists this clone with a count of one. The rearrangement uses TRBV28 and TRBJ1-2, with D possibly TRBD1 on 5 matching bases. CDR3 length: 14 residues. With 3 bases removed from V and 5 bases from J, the gap between germline ends came to 13 bases. Germline-derived CDR1 and CDR2 are MDHEN and SYDVKM. The DNA for the CDR3 is TGTGCCAGCAGTTTTTCAGGGCCCCTTTATGGCTACACCTTC. Amino acids: CASSFSGPLYGYTF.

The chain employs TRBV9 and TRBJ1-2; possibly TRBD1 for D (6 bases). V was clipped by 3 bases and J by 1 base, with 16 bases between them. This CDR3 region has 16 residues. Germline CDR1 reads SGDLS; CDR2 reads YYNGEE. CDR3 DNA sequence: TGTGCCAGCAGCGCCTCAACAGGGTACCTTAACTATGGCTACACCTTC. This sequence encodes CASSASTGYLNYGYTF.

The CDR3 DNA is TGTGCCAGCAGTTTCGATATGAGGGACAACTCCTACGAGCAGTACTTC. This translates into CASSFDMRDNSYEQYF. The chain couples TRBV28 to TRBJ2-7; the D gene is possibly TRBD1 (6 bases). Germline values: CDR1 MDHEN, CDR2 SYDVKM. The CDR3 runs 16 residues. Trimming removed 3 bases at V and 0 bases at J, with 15 bases between.

The chain has TRBV18 and TRBJ2-5; maybe TRBD1 (6 bases). Matching the DNA end better, TRBJ2-7 makes the J call doubtful. The CDR3 covers 13 residues. The V gene's germline CDR1 is KGHSH and CDR2 LQKENI. CDR3 nucleotides: TGTGCCAGCTCACAGGGACATCTCTACGAGCAGTACTTC. This gives the protein CASSQGHLYEQYF.

The V gene is TRBV18, the J gene TRBJ1-1, with TRBD1 matching 11 bases. Germline CDR1 and CDR2: KGHSH and LQKENI. The J segment lost 5 bases and the V segment lost 0 bases, leaving 8 bases of the junction unmatched. The CDR3 has 17 residues. The CDR3 sequence: CASSPPGQGARWTEAFF. For the CDR3, the DNA is TGTGCCAGCTCACCACCCGGACAGGGGGCCCGGTGGACTGAAGCTTTCTTT.

CDR3 sequence reads: CASSLLDRGRGKSPLHF. The CDR3 DNA reads as TGTGCCAGCAGCCTACTGGACAGGGGGCGAGGGAAATCACCCCTCCACTTT. The chain combines TRBV7-2 with TRBJ1-6; 11 bases fit TRBD1. Trimming at V came to 5 bases and at J to 10 bases, leaving 13 bases not matched to a gene. Germline V CDR1 and CDR2: SGHTA, FQGNSA. The CDR3 covers 17 residues.

J is TRBJ2-7 and V is TRBV27; 7 positions match TRBD1. CDR1 and CDR2 from the germline V gene are MNHEY and SMNVEV (reference sequence). CDR3 length: 14 residues. The trim removed 6 bases at V and 6 bases at J, leaving 11 bases unmatched. Written as DNA, the CDR3 is TGTGCCAGCAGCCTGGACAGGAGGATCTCCGAGCAGTACTTC. Translation: CASSLDRRISEQYF.